The clone carrying this T cell receptor beta chain was observed many times. The V segment lost 0 bases and the J segment 2 bases; nucleotides outside the gene matches: 5. The CDR3 runs to 15 residues. CDR1 is DFQATT, CDR2 SNEGSKA, per germline (reference sequence). The sample originates from a study of T-cell reconstitution after alpha-beta-depleted transplantation in children. Preparation of the TCRbeta library used unique molecular identifiers. One entry per CDR3 protein results from TCRdb running MiXCR on the PCR reads. The sample contains over 120,000 distinct CDR3 sequences, 7.5% to 9% of which appear only once.

The chain carries TRBV20-1 and TRBJ2-3, with 7 bases lining up with TRBD2. This receptor was taken from a female patient aged 2-10 years who had a stem cell transplant for congenital amegakaryocytic thrombocytopenia, so the T cells may come from the graft donor. Source: PBMCs, mostly from graft donor cells, taken 180 days after TCRalphabeta/CD19-depleted stem cell transplant. CDR3: CSARDGREYTDTQYF. The CDR3 DNA follows: TGCAGTGCTAGAGATGGGAGGGAGTACACAGATACGCAGTATTTT.